This T cell receptor (beta chain) was documented in a study of cytomegalovirus exposure and HLA in healthy donors. Study observations and caveats: Association of a missense DCLRE1C variant with TCR beta V- and J-gene trimming was reported in a later analysis. Versus the approximately 700-donor mean, an Asian-associated ancestry cluster reportedly showed fewer N-insertions in a later analysis.

The PCR ran on 60 Vbeta and 13 Jbeta primers. Profiled with immunoSEQ multiplex PCR; TCRdb holds only in-frame clones, not every one. This sample has about 160,000 clones, with approximately 71% found just once. In regard to this clone: What it recognizes is unknown.

The receptor comes from a male donor in good health and CMV-seronegative. The sample was PBMCs.

CDR3 residues: CASSLGQWSTEAFF. The CDR3 DNA is TGTGCCAGCAGCTTAGGACAGTGGAGCACTGAAGCTTTCTTT. The chain recombines TRBV7-6 with TRBJ1-1, with D possibly being TRBD1 (5 bases). Between the trimmed V and J ends, which lost 1 base and 4 bases, there was a span of 10 bases. Germline V gives CDR1 SGHVS, CDR2 FNYEAQ. The CDR3 totals 14 residues.